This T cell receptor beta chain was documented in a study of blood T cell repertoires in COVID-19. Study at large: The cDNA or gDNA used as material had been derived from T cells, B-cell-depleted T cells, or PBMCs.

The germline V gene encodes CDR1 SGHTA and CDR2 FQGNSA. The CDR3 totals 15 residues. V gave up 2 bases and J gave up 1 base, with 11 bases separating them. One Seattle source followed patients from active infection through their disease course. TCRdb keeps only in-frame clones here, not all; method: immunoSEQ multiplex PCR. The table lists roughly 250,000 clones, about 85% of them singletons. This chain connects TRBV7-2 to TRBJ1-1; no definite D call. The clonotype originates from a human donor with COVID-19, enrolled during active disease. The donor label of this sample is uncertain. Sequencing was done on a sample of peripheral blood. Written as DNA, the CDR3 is TGTGCCAGCAGCTTACCGATCCGACAGAACACTGAAGCTTTCTTT. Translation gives CASSLPIRQNTEAFF. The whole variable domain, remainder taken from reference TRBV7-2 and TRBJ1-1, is GAGVSQSPSNKVTEKGKDVELRCDPISGHTALYWYRQSLGQGLEFLIYFQGNSAPDKSGLPSDRFSAERTGGSVSTLTIQRTQQEDSAVYLCASSLPIRQNTEAFFGQGTRLTVV.